The following is a T cell receptor (beta chain) sequence with its context. Its antigen is not identified. This record comes from a study of somatic mutations in cytotoxic T cells in rheumatoid arthritis. Clones were read by immunoSEQ multiplex PCR, and TCRdb kept only the in-frame ones, dropping some. The sample lists 15,000 to 20,000 clones; about 77% were seen once. Findings and limits, study-wide: More than 20% of CD8+ cells belonged to the largest clone in about an eighth of the roughly 65 patients.

CDR3 length: 16 residues. Between the trimmed V and J ends, which lost 3 bases and 1 base, there was a span of 16 bases. Per germline, CDR1 MGHRA and CDR2 YSYEKL. The TCR comes from an adult with rheumatoid arthritis. The chain carries TRBV4-1 and TRBJ2-7; maybe TRBD2 (5 bases). Source material: CD8+ T cells sorted from blood. The CDR3 reads CASSQVALARSYEQYF. CDR3 bases: TGCGCCAGCAGCCAGGTGGCGCTAGCTCGGTCCTACGAGCAGTACTTC.